Each of the 25 T cell receptor beta chains below was sequenced from the same sample in a study of metastatic and nonmetastatic thyroid tumors. Thyroid surgery was preceded by no treatment in any patient. TCRdb re-clonotyped the PCR reads via MiXCR. The sample holds about 46,000 clones; about 22% are singletons and the top ten take around 3.6%. The sample consisted of blood. The receptors shown here come from a male donor with papillary thyroid cancer or a benign thyroid nodule (not recorded which). Some clones in this sample may be carry-over from other donors' samples.

This clone was seen at least ten times. A much bigger clone sits one base away, suggesting this may be a read error. Because it lacks the conserved phenylalanine or tryptophan at the end, this CDR3 is likely a read error. The V gene is TRBV6-5, the J gene TRBJ2-2; TRBD2 matches at 9 bases. The V gene's germline CDR1 is MNHEY and CDR2 SVGAGI. This CDR3 region has 15 residues. Germline trimming cut 0 bases from V and 6 bases from J; bases unmatched to any gene: 2. CDR3 bases: TGTGCCAGCAGTTACTCTGCGGGAGGGGCCGGGGAGCTGTTTTCT. Protein product: CASSYSAGGAGELFS.

The V call is TRBV6-1, the J call TRBJ2-7; D is perhaps TRBD1 (5 bases). CDR3 length: 13 amino acids. V lost 2 bases to trimming and J lost 5 bases, with 10 bases between them. Germline CDR1 and CDR2: MNHNS and SASEGT. DNA of the CDR3: TGTGCCAGCAGTGAAATAGGGGCGGACGAGCAGTACTTC. Translated: CASSEIGADEQYF.

This chain links TRBV19 with TRBJ2-1, with 9 bases matching TRBD2. The V gene's germline CDR1 is LNHDA and CDR2 SQIVND (reference sequence). V shed 3 bases, J shed 6 bases, and the junction held 9 bases outside the gene matches. The CDR3 covers 16 residues. The DNA for the CDR3 is TGTGCCAGTAGTATGGGGCTAGCGGGATTACGCAATGAGCAGTTCTTC. Translation gives CASSMGLAGLRNEQFF. Together with reference TRBV19 and TRBJ2-1, the CDR3 gives the full variable domain: DGGITQSPKYLFRKEGQNVTLSCEQNLNHDAMYWYRQDPGQGLRLIYYSQIVNDFQKGDIAEGYSVSREKKESFPLTVTSAQKNPTAFYLCASSMGLAGLRNEQFFGPGTRLTVL.

Worth noting for this clone: One end of the junction fails to match germline, which may point to a read error. The V gene is TRBV30, the J gene TRBJ1-2, with 10 nucleotides matching TRBD1. The CDR3 runs 12 residues. The germline CDR1 and CDR2 sequences are GTSNPN and SVGIG (reference sequence). The CDR3 loop reads CAWSKDRGGRIF. The CDR3 bases are TGTGCCTGGAGTAAGGACAGGGGGGGAAGAATCTTC. Full variable domain (outside the CDR3, taken from reference TRBV30 and TRBJ1-2): SQTIHQWPATLVQPVGSPLSLECTVEGTSNPNLYWYRQAAGRGLQLLFYSVGIGQISSEVPQNLSASRPQDRQFILSSKKLLLSDSGFYLCAWSKDRGGRIFGSGTRLTVV.

This clone was recorded a few times. The rearrangement uses TRBV6-1 and TRBJ1-1; the match to TRBD1 covers 12 bases. Germline V CDR1 and CDR2: MNHNS, SASEGT. V lost 6 bases to trimming and J lost 5 bases; unmatched junction nucleotides: 7. The CDR3 length is 15 residues. In DNA, the CDR3 is TGTGCCAGCAGATCGCCGGGACAGGGGGCAACTGAAGCTTTCTTT. Encoded protein: CASRSPGQGATEAFF.

Ten or more counts support this clone. The chain couples TRBV5-1 to TRBJ2-2; 9 bases align to TRBD2. Germline V lookup: CDR1 SGHRS, CDR2 YFSETQ. This CDR3 contains 15 residues. V lost 2 bases and J lost 6; bases outside the gene matches: 5. The DNA of the CDR3 is TGCGCCAGCAGCTTTACTAGCGGGCTCGCCGGGGAGCTGTTTTTT. Translating gives CASSFTSGLAGELFF.

This clone was seen at least ten times. The CDR3: CASSSLPARGDTQYF. As DNA, the CDR3 is TGTGCCAGCAGCTCCCTTCCTGCCAGGGGAGATACGCAGTATTTT. The rearrangement joins TRBV7-9 to TRBJ2-3; D perhaps matches TRBD1 (6 bases). Trimming stripped 4 bases from V and 5 bases from J, with 16 bases between. Germline values: CDR1 SEHNR, CDR2 FQNEAQ (reference sequence). The CDR3 is 15 residues long.

The chain combines TRBV19 with TRBJ2-1, with 11 bases identical to TRBD1. Germline V gene sequence: CDR1 LNHDA, CDR2 SQIVND (reference sequence). The CDR3 is 15 residues long. With V trimmed by 5 bases and J by 7 bases, 7 bases remained unmatched. The CDR3 DNA reads TGTGCCAGTAGTGTCGGACAGGGGGCCTTTAATGAGCAGTTCTTC. Protein: CASSVGQGAFNEQFF.

The sample holds many counts of this clone. The chain combines TRBV11-1 with TRBJ2-2; D not resolved. CDR3 length: 13 amino acids. Per germline, CDR1 SGHAT and CDR2 FQDESV (reference sequence). Trimming removed 5 bases at V and 0 bases at J, with 4 bases between. CDR3 amino acids: CASSGTNTGELFF. The CDR3 DNA follows: TGTGCCAGCAGCGGCACGAACACCGGGGAGCTGTTTTTT.

This clone is deemed medium-sized. The J gene is TRBJ1-2, the V gene TRBV6-1; no firm D call. Looked up from germline, CDR1 is MNHNS and CDR2 is SASEGT. The CDR3 length is 14 residues. V was clipped by 7 bases and J by 0 bases, with 12 bases between them. CDR3 bases: TGTGCCAGCACCGACCGGAGTACTAACTATGGCTACACCTTC. Translated: CASTDRSTNYGYTF.

V is TRBV18 and J is TRBJ2-6, with 8 positions matching TRBD2. Per germline, CDR1 KGHSH and CDR2 LQKENI. The CDR3 extends over 18 amino acids. V lost 1 base and J lost 0; bases outside the gene matches: 5. The CDR3 sequence is CASSPRLAGVSGANVLTF. The CDR3, as DNA: TGTGCCAGCTCACCACGTCTAGCGGGCGTCTCTGGGGCCAACGTCCTGACTTTC.

This clone was counted many times. The chain combines TRBV12-1 with TRBJ2-1; the tabulated D call, TRBD2, remains unverified against the DNA. TRBV12-1 is noted as a pseudogene. This CDR3 is built from 20 residues. CDR3 sequence reads: CASATSPYKTSGRSYNEQFF. For the CDR3, the DNA is TGTGCCAGCGCTACCTCCCCTTACAAGACTAGCGGCCGCTCCTACAATGAGCAGTTCTTC.

The chain recombines TRBV30 with TRBJ1-6; D possibly corresponds to TRBD1 (5 bases). CDR1 is GTSNPN and CDR2 is SVGIG in the germline V gene (reference sequence). V was clipped by 0 bases and J by 7 bases, with 7 bases between them. The CDR3 covers 13 residues. The CDR3 sequence is CAWSVQVNSPLHF. DNA for the CDR3: TGTGCCTGGAGTGTACAGGTGAATTCACCCCTCCACTTT.

This clone was detected only a few times. The genes are TRBV27 and TRBJ2-3, with D tentatively TRBD2 (5 bases). CDR3 size: 13 residues. The germline gives CDR1 MNHEY, CDR2 SMNVEV (reference sequence). The ends were cut back, 2 bases at V and 3 bases at J, with 6 bases in the middle. The CDR3: CASSLPGTDTQYF. In DNA, the CDR3 is TGTGCCAGCAGTTTACCGGGGACAGATACGCAGTATTTT.

V gene TRBV30 combines with J gene TRBJ2-3; weak D call: TRBD2 (5 bases). The CDR3 consists of 12 residues. Germline CDR1 is GTSNPN and CDR2 is SVGIG (reference sequence). The V end was cut by 2 bases, the J end by 6 bases, with 9 bases between. CDR3: CAWSRTRDTQYF. The DNA of the CDR3 is TGTGCCTGGAGTCGCACTAGGGATACGCAGTATTTT.

This chain connects TRBV7-6 to TRBJ2-7; the D gene could be TRBD1 or TRBD2 (5 bases each). Germline V gene lookup returns CDR1 SGHVS and CDR2 FNYEAQ. This CDR3 comprises 14 residues. V was clipped by 5 bases and J by 2 bases, with 13 bases between them. The CDR3 DNA is TGTGCCAGCAGCGTGGGACCCTCCCCCTACGAGCAGTACTTC. This sequence encodes CASSVGPSPYEQYF.

This clone was counted many times. The gene calls are TRBV28 and TRBJ1-6; possible D gene TRBD1, 5 bases. CDR3 size: 15 residues. Trimming removed 2 bases from V and 10 bases from J, with 15 bases in between. Germline-derived CDR1 and CDR2 are MDHEN and SYDVKM. The CDR3 sequence is CASSLGWEGSSPLHF. The CDR3 DNA reads TGTGCCAGCAGTTTAGGTTGGGAGGGGAGCTCACCCCTCCACTTT.

The chain is built from TRBV14 and TRBJ2-2; D not resolved. V shed 4 bases and J shed 3 bases, with 9 bases lying between them. Germline loops: CDR1 SGHDN, CDR2 FVKESK. CDR3 length equals 14 residues. CDR3 sequence: CASSPRLDTGELFF. CDR3 nucleotides: TGTGCCAGCAGCCCCCGGCTAGACACCGGGGAGCTGTTTTTT.

At least ten counts were recorded for this clone. The V and J genes are TRBV20-1 and TRBJ2-1; 8 bases align to TRBD1. The CDR3 spans 14 residues. Trimming cost V 2 bases and J 7 bases; bases outside gene matches: 7. Germline assignment: CDR1 DFQATT and CDR2 SNEGSKA (reference sequence). The CDR3 nucleotides are TGCAGTGCTAGACCGATGACAGGGGCAAATGAGCAGTTCTTC. Translated, it gives CSARPMTGANEQFF.

Note on this clone: A read error may account for a junction end that differs from germline. This sequence joins TRBV11-2 and TRBJ2-7, with no clear D. The CDR3 length is 8 residues. Germline loops: CDR1 SGHAT, CDR2 FQNNGV. CDR3 coding DNA: TGTGCCAGCACCAGAGCAGACTTC. Protein: CASTRADF.

The sample holds many counts of this clone. This chain connects TRBV29-1 to TRBJ2-1; 8 positions agree with TRBD1. The CDR3 is 13 residues long. CDR1 and CDR2 (germline): SQVTM, ANQGSEA. The CDR3 DNA follows: TGCACTATTGGGACAGGTTATCCGAATGAGCAGTTCTTC. Its translation is CTIGTGYPNEQFF.

This clone was observed at least ten times. The J gene is TRBJ1-2, the V gene TRBV12-3 or TRBV12-4, with unresolved D. The CDR3 runs to 12 residues. Trimming took off 6 bases at V and 4 bases at J, with 9 bases between the two ends. CDR3 bases: TGTGCCAGCAGCTCGGGCCTCTATGGCTACACCTTC. Translating it yields CASSSGLYGYTF.

This clone was counted only a few times. This chain links TRBV30 with TRBJ2-7; D may be TRBD2 (5 bases). Germline CDR1 reads GTSNPN; CDR2 reads SVGIG (reference sequence). Trimming left V 8 bases short and J 0 bases short, with 14 bases between. The CDR3 totals 13 residues. As DNA, the CDR3 is TGTGCCGGCTTGTGGACTCACTCCTACGAGCAGTACTTC. As protein: CAGLWTHSYEQYF. The full variable domain, completed using reference TRBV30 and TRBJ2-7, is SQTIHQWPATLVQPVGSPLSLECTVEGTSNPNLYWYRQAAGRGLQLLFYSVGIGQISSEVPQNLSASRPQDRQFILSSKKLLLSDSGFYLCAGLWTHSYEQYFGPGTRLTVT.

The table lists this clone with many counts. The chain combines TRBV11-2 with TRBJ2-5; TRBD2 aligns across 9 bases. This CDR3 comprises 16 residues. Germline trimming cut 2 bases from V and 1 base from J; bases unmatched to any gene: 5. The germline gives CDR1 SGHAT, CDR2 FQNNGV. The CDR3 nucleotides read TGTGCCAGCAGCTTATCTGCGACTAGCGGCCAAGAGACCCAGTACTTC. It is translated as CASSLSATSGQETQYF.

The chain is built from TRBV7-2 and TRBJ1-6; TRBD1 aligns across 7 bases. This CDR3 has 15 residues. Trimming cost V 0 bases and J 10 bases; bases outside gene matches: 6. Germline V gene sequence: CDR1 SGHTA, CDR2 FQGNSA. CDR3 DNA: TGTGCCAGCAGCTTAGCGCAGGGGGTCAGGTCACCCCTCCACTTT. Its translation is CASSLAQGVRSPLHF.